These 16 T cell receptor beta chains were sequenced from one sample in a study of blood T cell repertoires in COVID-19. This table comes from immunoSEQ multiplex PCR, and its TCRdb copy is limited to in-frame clones, with some not included. Here the sample spans a few hundred thousand clones, roughly 80% being singletons. The sequencing input was PBMCs or T cells enriched from blood (not recorded which). These receptors came from a woman aged 45-65 years who had recovered from COVID-19.

For the CDR3, the DNA is TGTGCCAGCAGCTCTCGGACAGCTTATGGCTACACCTTC. It yields the protein CASSSRTAYGYTF. The chain couples TRBV11-1 to TRBJ1-2; TRBD1 is a possible D gene (6 bases). CDR3 length equals 13 residues. The germline gives CDR1 SGHAT, CDR2 FQDESV (reference sequence). V lost 4 bases to trimming and J lost 5 bases, with 11 bases between them.

Here the CDR3 reads CALVSGDRGPANTGELFF. CDR3 bases: TGTGCCCTCGTGTCCGGGGACAGGGGGCCGGCGAACACCGGGGAGCTGTTTTTT. This chain joins TRBV30 and TRBJ2-2; 12 bases are a match to TRBD1. Germline CDR1 and CDR2: GTSNPN and SVGIG (reference sequence). V was pared by 8 bases and J by 0 bases, with 13 bases of the junction left unmatched. This CDR3 contains 18 residues.

The rearrangement uses TRBV12-3 or TRBV12-4 and TRBJ2-1, with D possibly being TRBD1 (6 bases). CDR3 length: 13 amino acids. V dropped 6 bases and J dropped 2 bases, with 8 bases sitting between them. The CDR3 reads CASRGATYNEQFF. In nucleotides, the CDR3 is TGTGCCAGCAGGGGGGCAACCTACAATGAGCAGTTCTTC.

This chain joins TRBV20-1 and TRBJ1-4, with 7 bases fitting TRBD1. Trimming removed 5 bases from V and 14 bases from J; junction bases left unmatched: 8. Germline lookup yields CDR1 DFQATT and CDR2 SNEGSKA (reference sequence). The CDR3 consists of 11 residues. The CDR3 here is CSASRQGWLFF. CDR3 coding DNA: TGCAGTGCTTCACGACAGGGATGGCTGTTTTTT.

J is TRBJ2-1 and V is TRBV15, with TRBD1 matching over 9 bases. There are 17 residues in the CDR3. CDR1 is LNHNV, CDR2 YYDKDF, per germline (reference sequence). Trimming at V came to 1 base and at J to 6 bases, leaving 10 bases not matched to a gene. Here the CDR3 DNA reads TGTGCCACCAGCAGAGGAGGGGAAACAGGGGGCCTCAATGAGCAGTTCTTC. As protein: CATSRGGETGGLNEQFF.

Only one count was recorded for this clone. The chain uses TRBV30 and TRBJ1-6; 8 bases are a match to TRBD1. Looked up from germline, CDR1 is GTSNPN and CDR2 is SVGIG (reference sequence). There are 13 residues in the CDR3. The CDR3 DNA reads as TGTGGCTTGATCGACAGGGGATCTTCACCCCTCCACTTT. Its translation: CGLIDRGSSPLHF. Based on the CDR3 plus reference TRBV30 and TRBJ1-6, the full variable domain is SQTIHQWPATLVQPVGSPLSLECTVEGTSNPNLYWYRQAAGRGLQLLFYSVGIGQISSEVPQNLSASRPQDRQFILSSKKLLLSDSGFYLCGLIDRGSSPLHFGNGTRLTVT.

The chain couples TRBV5-4 to TRBJ2-5; weak D call: TRBD1 (6 bases). The V gene's germline CDR1 is SGHNT and CDR2 YYREEE (reference sequence). This CDR3 spans 14 amino acids. The V and J ends lost 3 bases and 1 base respectively, with 10 bases between them. The CDR3 DNA reads TGTGCCAGCAGCTCACAGGGACCCCAAGAGACCCAGTACTTC. Translating gives CASSSQGPQETQYF.

For the CDR3, the DNA is TGTGCCAGCTTGACAGGGGGCTTCTCTGGGGCCAACGTCCTGACTTTC. Protein sequence: CASLTGGFSGANVLTF. The chain links TRBV2 to TRBJ2-6, with 10 bases fitting TRBD1. The CDR3 is 16 residues long. CDR1 and CDR2 (germline): SNHLY, FYNNEI. Losses at the gene ends were 8 bases for V and 0 bases for J; bases not matched to a gene: 4.

V and J are TRBV11-2 and TRBJ1-2; D is perhaps TRBD1 (5 bases). The V and J ends lost 5 bases and 7 bases respectively, with 23 bases between them. This CDR3 comprises 16 residues. Germline assignment: CDR1 SGHAT and CDR2 FQNNGV. Here the CDR3 reads CASSPRVGRAAIGYTF. DNA for the CDR3: TGTGCCAGCAGCCCCAGGGTAGGCAGGGCAGCTATTGGCTACACCTTC.

Notes on this clone: This CDR3 is also generated by other DNA sequences in the sample. The chain links TRBV5-1 to TRBJ1-5; 9 nucleotides match TRBD1. The germline gives CDR1 SGHRS, CDR2 YFSETQ. The CDR3 is 14 residues long. V was pared by 4 bases and J by 4 bases, with 3 bases of the junction left unmatched. DNA for the CDR3: TGCGCCAGCAGCCCCGGACAGGGGAATCAGCCCCAGCATTTT. It encodes CASSPGQGNQPQHF.

The rearrangement uses TRBV11-2 and TRBJ2-1, with D perhaps TRBD1 (5 bases). The CDR3 has 15 residues. Germline CDR1 and CDR2: SGHAT and FQNNGV. Trimming removed 0 bases at V and 2 bases at J, with 8 bases between. CDR3 protein: CASSLEGLPYNEQFF. In DNA, the CDR3 is TGTGCCAGCAGCTTAGAGGGGCTGCCCTACAATGAGCAGTTCTTC.

Notes on this clone: This CDR3 is also generated by other DNA sequences in the sample. The gene calls are TRBV9 and TRBJ2-1; the D gene is possibly TRBD1 (5 bases). Deletions cut 0 bases from V and 1 base from J, with 11 bases between. CDR1 is SGDLS, CDR2 YYNGEE, per germline. The CDR3 length is 16 residues. The CDR3 here is CASSVGGGASYNEQFF. The CDR3 nucleotides read TGTGCCAGCAGCGTAGGGGGTGGGGCATCCTACAATGAGCAGTTCTTC.

This CDR3 is CASSFGTFREKLFF. As DNA, the CDR3 is TGTGCCAGCAGTTTCGGGACATTTAGGGAAAAACTGTTTTTT. The V gene is TRBV25-1, the J gene TRBJ1-4, with D tentatively TRBD1 (6 bases). The CDR3 consists of 14 residues. The V gene's germline CDR1 is MGHDK and CDR2 SYGVNS. V shed 5 bases and J shed 8 bases, with 15 bases lying between them. The variable domain in full, completed from reference TRBV25-1 and TRBJ1-4, reads EADIYQTPRYLVIGTGKKITLECSQTMGHDKMYWYQQDPGMELHLIHYSYGVNSTEKGDLSSESTVSRIRTEHFPLTLESARPSHTSQYLCASSFGTFREKLFFGSGTQLSVL.

This rearrangement joins TRBV6-5 to TRBJ1-2; D remains unclear. V was pared by 6 bases and J by 5 bases, with 4 bases between. The length of the CDR3 is 10 residues. CDR1 and CDR2 (germline): MNHEY, SVGAGI. CDR3 residues: CASREYGYTF. CDR3 coding DNA: TGTGCCAGCAGAGAGTATGGCTACACCTTC.

This sequence joins TRBV2 and TRBJ1-1; a possible D gene is TRBD1 (5 bases). Per the germline V gene, CDR1 is SNHLY and CDR2 is FYNNEI. The CDR3 covers 14 residues. The V end was cut by 3 bases, the J end by 1 base, with 9 bases between. CDR3 loop: CASSDFQGNTEAFF. The CDR3 DNA reads as TGTGCCAGCAGTGATTTTCAGGGGAACACTGAAGCTTTCTTT.

This clone was picked up a small number of times. This sequence joins TRBV5-1 and TRBJ1-1; D call uncertain. Trimming cost V 0 bases and J 1 base, with 7 bases left between them. The length of the CDR3 is 14 residues. In germline, CDR1 is SGHRS, CDR2 YFSETQ. The CDR3 DNA follows: TGCGCCAGCAGCTTGGACAATACGAACACTGAAGCTTTCTTT. It codes for CASSLDNTNTEAFF. Combining the CDR3 with reference TRBV5-1 and TRBJ1-1 gives the whole variable domain KAGVTQTPRYLIKTRGQQVTLSCSPISGHRSVSWYQQTPGQGLQFLFEYFSETQRNKGNFPGRFSGRQFSNSRSEMNVSTLELGDSALYLCASSLDNTNTEAFFGQGTRLTVV.